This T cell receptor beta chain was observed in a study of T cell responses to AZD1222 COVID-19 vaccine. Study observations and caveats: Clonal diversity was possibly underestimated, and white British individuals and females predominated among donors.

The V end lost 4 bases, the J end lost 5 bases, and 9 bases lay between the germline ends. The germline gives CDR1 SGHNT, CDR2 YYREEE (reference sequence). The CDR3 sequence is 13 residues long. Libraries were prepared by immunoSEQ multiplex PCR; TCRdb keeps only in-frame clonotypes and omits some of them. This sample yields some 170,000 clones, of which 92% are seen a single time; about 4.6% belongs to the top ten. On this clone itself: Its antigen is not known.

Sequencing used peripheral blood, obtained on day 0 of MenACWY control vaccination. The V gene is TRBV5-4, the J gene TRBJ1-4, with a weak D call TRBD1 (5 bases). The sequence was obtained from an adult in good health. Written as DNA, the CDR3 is TGTGCCAGCAGCAAGGCAGGGAATGAAAAACTGTTTTTT. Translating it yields CASSKAGNEKLFF.